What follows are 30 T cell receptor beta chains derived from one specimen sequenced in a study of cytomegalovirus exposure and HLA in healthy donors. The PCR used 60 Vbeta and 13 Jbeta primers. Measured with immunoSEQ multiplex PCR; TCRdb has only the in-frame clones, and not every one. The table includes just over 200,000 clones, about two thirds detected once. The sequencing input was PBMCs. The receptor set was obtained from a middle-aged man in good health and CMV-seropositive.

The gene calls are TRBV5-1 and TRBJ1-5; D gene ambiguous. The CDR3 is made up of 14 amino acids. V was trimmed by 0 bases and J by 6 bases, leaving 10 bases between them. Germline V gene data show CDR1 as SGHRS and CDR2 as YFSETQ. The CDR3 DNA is TGCGCCAGCAGCTTGGGGGGTGCGGGTCAGCCCCAGCATTTT. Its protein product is CASSLGGAGQPQHF.

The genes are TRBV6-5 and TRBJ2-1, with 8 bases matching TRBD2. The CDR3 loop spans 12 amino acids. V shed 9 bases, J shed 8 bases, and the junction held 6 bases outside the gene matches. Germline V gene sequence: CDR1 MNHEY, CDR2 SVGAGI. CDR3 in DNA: TGTGCCAGTAGGCGGGGGGACGATGAGCAGTTCTTC. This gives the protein CASRRGDDEQFF.

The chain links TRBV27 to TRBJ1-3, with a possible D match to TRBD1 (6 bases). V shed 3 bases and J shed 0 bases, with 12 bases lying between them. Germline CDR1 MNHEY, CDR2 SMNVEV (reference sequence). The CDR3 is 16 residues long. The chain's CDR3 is CASSLTGTHSGNTIYF. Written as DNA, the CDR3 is TGTGCCAGCAGTTTGACCGGGACACACTCTGGAAACACCATATATTTT.

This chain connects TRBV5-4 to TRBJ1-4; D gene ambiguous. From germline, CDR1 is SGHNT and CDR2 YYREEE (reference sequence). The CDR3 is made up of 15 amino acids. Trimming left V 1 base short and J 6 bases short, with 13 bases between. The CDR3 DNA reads TGTGCCAGCAGCTTGAGTAAGGCAGGCGATGAAAAACTGTTTTTT. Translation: CASSLSKAGDEKLFF.

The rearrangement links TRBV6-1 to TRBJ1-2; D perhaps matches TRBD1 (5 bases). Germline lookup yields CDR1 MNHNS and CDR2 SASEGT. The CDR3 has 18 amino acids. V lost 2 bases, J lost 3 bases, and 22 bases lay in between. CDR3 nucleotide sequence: TGTGCCAGCAGTGAACCCCGGGGGGGGGACGTCTCGTACTATGGCTACACCTTC. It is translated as CASSEPRGGDVSYYGYTF.

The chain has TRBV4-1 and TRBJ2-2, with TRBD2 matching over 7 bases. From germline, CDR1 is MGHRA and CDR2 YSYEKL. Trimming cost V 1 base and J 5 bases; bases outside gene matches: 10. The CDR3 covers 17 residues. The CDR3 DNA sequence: TGCGCCAGCAGCCAAGGCCCGGGACTAAGGGTAACCGGGGAGCTGTTTTTT. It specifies CASSQGPGLRVTGELFF.

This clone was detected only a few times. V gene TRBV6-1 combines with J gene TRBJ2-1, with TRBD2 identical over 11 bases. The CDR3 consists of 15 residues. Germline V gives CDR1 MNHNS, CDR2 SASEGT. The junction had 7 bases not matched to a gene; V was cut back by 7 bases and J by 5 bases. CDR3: CASTYLAGGDNEQFF. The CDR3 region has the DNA TGTGCCAGCACTTATCTAGCGGGGGGCGACAATGAGCAGTTCTTC.

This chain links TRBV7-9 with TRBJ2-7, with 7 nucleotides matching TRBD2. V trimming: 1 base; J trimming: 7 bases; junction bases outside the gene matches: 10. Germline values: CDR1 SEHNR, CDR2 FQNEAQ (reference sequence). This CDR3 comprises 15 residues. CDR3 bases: TGTGCCAGCAGCTTAGGAGCGGGGTACGCTAGAGAGCAGTACTTC. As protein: CASSLGAGYAREQYF. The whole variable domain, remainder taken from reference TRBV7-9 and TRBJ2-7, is DTGVSQNPRHKITKRGQNVTFRCDPISEHNRLYWYRQTLGQGPEFLTYFQNEAQLEKSRLLSDRFSAERPKGSFSTLEIQRTEQGDSAMYLCASSLGAGYAREQYFGPGTRLTVT.

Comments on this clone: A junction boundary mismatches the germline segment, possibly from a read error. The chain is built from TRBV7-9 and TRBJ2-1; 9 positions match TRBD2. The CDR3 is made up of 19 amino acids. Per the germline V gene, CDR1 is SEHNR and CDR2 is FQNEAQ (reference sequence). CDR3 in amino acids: CSSSPLGVRRGGQYNEQFF. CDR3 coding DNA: TGTTCCAGCAGCCCGCTCGGAGTAAGGCGGGGGGGCCAGTACAATGAGCAGTTCTTC.

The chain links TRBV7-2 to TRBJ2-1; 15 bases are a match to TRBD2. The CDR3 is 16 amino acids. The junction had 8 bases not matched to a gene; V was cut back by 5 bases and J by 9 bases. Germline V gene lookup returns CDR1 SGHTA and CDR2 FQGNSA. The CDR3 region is CASSRGTSGRLGEQFF. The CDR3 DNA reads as TGTGCCAGCAGCAGAGGGACTAGCGGGAGGTTGGGTGAGCAGTTCTTC.

CDR3 sequence (DNA): TGCGCCAGCAGAACCGACAGCTATGGCTACACCTTC. Translating it yields CASRTDSYGYTF. This sequence joins TRBV10-2 and TRBJ1-2; a possible D gene is TRBD1 (5 bases). Germline V gene sequence: CDR1 WSHSY, CDR2 SAAADI. Trimming left V 6 bases short and J 4 bases short, with 9 bases between. CDR3 length: 12 amino acids.

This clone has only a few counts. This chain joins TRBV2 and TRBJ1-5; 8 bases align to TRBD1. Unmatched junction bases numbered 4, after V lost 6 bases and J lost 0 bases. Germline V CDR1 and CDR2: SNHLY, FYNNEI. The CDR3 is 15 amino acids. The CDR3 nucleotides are TGTGCCAGCAGGGACAGGGCAGTTAGCAATCAGCCCCAGCATTTT. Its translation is CASRDRAVSNQPQHF. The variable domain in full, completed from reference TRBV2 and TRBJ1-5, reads EPEVTQTPSHQVTQMGQEVILRCVPISNHLYFYWYRQILGQKVEFLVSFYNNEISEKSEIFDDQFSVERPDGSNFTLKIRSTKLEDSAMYFCASRDRAVSNQPQHFGDGTRLSIL.

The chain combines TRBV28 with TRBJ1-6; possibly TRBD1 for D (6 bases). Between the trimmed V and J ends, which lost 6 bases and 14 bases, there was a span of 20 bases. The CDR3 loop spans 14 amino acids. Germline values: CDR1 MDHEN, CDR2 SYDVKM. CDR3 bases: TGTGCCAGCAGGTCCCGGGACACCATTTTGACCCTCCACTTT. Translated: CASRSRDTILTLHF.

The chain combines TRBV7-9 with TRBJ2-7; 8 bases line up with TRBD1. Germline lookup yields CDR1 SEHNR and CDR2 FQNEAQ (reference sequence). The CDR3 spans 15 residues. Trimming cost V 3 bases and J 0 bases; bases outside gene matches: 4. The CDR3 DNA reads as TGTGCCAGCAGCTTCCAAACAGGGGGCTCCTACGAGCAGTACTTC. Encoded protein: CASSFQTGGSYEQYF.

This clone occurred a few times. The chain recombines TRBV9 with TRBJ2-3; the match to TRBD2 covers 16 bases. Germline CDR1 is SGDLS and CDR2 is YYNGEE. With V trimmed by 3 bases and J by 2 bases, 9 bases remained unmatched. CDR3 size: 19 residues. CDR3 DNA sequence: TGTGCCAGCAGCGGACCGGGACTAGCGGGGGGGCCGGTCACAGATACGCAGTATTTT. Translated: CASSGPGLAGGPVTDTQYF.

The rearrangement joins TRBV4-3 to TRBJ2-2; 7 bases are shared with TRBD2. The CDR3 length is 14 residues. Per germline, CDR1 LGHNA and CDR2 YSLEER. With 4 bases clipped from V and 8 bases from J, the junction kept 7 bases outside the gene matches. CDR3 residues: CASSRGSEVGELFF. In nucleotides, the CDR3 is TGCGCCAGCAGCCGCGGGAGTGAGGTTGGGGAGCTGTTTTTT.

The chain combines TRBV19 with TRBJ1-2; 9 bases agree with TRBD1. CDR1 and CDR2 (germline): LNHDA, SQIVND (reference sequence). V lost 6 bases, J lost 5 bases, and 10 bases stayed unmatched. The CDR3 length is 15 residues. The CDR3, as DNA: TGTGCCAGTAGCGCCGAATATGGGACAGGGTATGGCTACACCTTC. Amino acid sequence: CASSAEYGTGYGYTF.

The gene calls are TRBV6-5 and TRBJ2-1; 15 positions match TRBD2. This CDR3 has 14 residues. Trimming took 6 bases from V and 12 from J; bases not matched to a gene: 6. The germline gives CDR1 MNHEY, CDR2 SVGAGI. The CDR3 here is CASSAPGLAGGQFF. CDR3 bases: TGTGCCAGCAGCGCGCCGGGACTAGCGGGGGGGCAGTTCTTC.

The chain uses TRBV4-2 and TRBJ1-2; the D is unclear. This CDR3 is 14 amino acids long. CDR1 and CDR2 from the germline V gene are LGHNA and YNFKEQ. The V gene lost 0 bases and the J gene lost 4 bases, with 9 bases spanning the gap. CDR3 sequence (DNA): TGTGCCAGCAGCCAAGATCACCAGGCCTATGGCTACACCTTC. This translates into CASSQDHQAYGYTF.

The CDR3 DNA sequence: TGTGCCACGGCCGCTTCGTATGACAGGGTGAACTACAATGAGCAGTTCTTC. It is translated as CATAASYDRVNYNEQFF. This rearrangement joins TRBV10-3 to TRBJ2-1; 7 nucleotides agree with TRBD1. The CDR3 is made up of 17 amino acids. Trimming took 10 bases from V and 3 from J; bases not matched to a gene: 18. CDR1 ENHRY and CDR2 SYGVKD come from the germline V gene.

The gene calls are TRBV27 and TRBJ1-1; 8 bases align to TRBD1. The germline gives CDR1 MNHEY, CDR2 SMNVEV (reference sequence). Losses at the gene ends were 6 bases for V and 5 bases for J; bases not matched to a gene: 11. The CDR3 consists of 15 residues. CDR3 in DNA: TGTGCCAGCAGCCTCTGGACAGGGAGGGGAACTGAAGCTTTCTTT. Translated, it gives CASSLWTGRGTEAFF.

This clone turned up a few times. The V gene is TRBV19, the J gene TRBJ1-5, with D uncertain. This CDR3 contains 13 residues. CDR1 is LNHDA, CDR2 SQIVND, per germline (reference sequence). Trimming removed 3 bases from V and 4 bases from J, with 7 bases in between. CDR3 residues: CASSMGGNQPQHF. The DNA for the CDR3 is TGTGCCAGTAGTATGGGAGGAAATCAGCCCCAGCATTTT.

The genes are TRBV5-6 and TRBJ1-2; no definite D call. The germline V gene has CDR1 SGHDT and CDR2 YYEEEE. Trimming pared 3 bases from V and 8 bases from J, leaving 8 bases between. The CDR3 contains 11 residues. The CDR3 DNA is TGTGCCAGCAGCTCGAGATGGGGCTACACCTTC. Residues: CASSSRWGYTF.

CDR3 region: CASSLGTGQGAIGYTF. The DNA for the CDR3 is TGTGCCAGCAGCTTAGGGACAGGACAGGGGGCAATCGGCTACACCTTC. The chain is built from TRBV11-2 and TRBJ1-2; TRBD1 matches 11 bases. J lost 8 bases, V lost 1 base, and 9 bases had no gene match. CDR1 is SGHAT and CDR2 is FQNNGV in the germline V gene. This CDR3 has 16 amino acids. Full variable domain (missing parts from reference TRBV11-2 and TRBJ1-2): EAGVAQSPRYKIIEKRQSVAFWCNPISGHATLYWYQQILGQGPKLLIQFQNNGVVDDSQLPKDRFSAERLKGVDSTLKIQPAKLEDSAVYLCASSLGTGQGAIGYTFGSGTRLTVV.

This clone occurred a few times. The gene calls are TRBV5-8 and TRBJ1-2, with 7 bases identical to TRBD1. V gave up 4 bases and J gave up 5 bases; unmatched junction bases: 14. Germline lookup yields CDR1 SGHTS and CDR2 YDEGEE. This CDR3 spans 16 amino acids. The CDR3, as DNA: TGTGCCAGCAGCCTCGACAGGGAAATGGGGACTTATGGCTACACCTTC. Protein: CASSLDREMGTYGYTF.

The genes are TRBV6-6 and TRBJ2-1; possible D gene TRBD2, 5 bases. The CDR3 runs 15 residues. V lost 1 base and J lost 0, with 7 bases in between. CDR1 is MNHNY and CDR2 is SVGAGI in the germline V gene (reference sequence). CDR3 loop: CASSYFGSSYNEQFF. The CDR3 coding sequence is TGTGCCAGCAGTTACTTTGGGAGCTCCTACAATGAGCAGTTCTTC.

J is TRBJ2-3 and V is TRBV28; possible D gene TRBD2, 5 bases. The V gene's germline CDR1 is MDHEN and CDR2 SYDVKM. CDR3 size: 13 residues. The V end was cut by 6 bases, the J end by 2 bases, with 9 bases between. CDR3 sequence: CASRDSSTDTQYF. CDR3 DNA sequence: TGTGCCAGCAGGGACTCCTCCACAGATACGCAGTATTTT.

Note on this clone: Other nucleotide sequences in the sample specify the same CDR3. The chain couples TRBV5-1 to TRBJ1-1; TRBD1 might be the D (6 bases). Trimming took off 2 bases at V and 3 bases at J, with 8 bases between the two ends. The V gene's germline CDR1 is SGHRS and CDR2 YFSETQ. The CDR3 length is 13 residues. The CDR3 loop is CASSLQGDTEAFF. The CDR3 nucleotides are TGCGCCAGCAGCTTACAGGGAGACACTGAAGCTTTCTTT.

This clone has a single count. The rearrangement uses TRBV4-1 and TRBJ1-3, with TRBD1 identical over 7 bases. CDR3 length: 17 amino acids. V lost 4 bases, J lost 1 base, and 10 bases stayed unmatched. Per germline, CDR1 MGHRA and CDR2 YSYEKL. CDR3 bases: TGCGCCAGCAGCCGGACCCACGGGACAGCATCTGGAAACACCATATATTTT. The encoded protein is CASSRTHGTASGNTIYF.

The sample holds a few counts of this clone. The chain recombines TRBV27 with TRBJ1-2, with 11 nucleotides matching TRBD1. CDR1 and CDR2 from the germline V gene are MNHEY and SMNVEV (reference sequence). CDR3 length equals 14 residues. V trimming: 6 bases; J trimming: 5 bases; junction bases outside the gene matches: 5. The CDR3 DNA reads TGTGCCAGCAGCAAGGGACAGGGGGAATATGGCTACACCTTC. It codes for CASSKGQGEYGYTF.